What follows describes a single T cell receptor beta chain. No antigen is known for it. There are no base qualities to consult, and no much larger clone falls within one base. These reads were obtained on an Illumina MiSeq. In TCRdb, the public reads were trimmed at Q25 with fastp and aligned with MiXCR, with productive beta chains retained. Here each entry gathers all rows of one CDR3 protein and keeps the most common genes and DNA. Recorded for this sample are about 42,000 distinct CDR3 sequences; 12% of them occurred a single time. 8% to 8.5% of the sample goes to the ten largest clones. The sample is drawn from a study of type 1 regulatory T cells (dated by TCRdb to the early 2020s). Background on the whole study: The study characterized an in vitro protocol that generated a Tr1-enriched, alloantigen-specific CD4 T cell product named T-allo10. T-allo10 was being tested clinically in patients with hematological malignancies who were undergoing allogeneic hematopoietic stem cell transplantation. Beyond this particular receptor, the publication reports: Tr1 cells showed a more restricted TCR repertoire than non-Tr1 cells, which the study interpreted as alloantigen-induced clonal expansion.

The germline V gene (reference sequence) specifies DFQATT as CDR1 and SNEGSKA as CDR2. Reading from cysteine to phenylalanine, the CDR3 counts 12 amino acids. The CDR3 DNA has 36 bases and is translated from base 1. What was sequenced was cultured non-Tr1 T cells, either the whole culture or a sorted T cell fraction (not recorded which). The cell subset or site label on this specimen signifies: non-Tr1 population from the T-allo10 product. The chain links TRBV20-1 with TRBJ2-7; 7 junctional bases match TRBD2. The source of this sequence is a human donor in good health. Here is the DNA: TGCAGCCTGGGACTATCAAACTACGAGCAGTACTTC. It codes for CSLGLSNYEQYF.